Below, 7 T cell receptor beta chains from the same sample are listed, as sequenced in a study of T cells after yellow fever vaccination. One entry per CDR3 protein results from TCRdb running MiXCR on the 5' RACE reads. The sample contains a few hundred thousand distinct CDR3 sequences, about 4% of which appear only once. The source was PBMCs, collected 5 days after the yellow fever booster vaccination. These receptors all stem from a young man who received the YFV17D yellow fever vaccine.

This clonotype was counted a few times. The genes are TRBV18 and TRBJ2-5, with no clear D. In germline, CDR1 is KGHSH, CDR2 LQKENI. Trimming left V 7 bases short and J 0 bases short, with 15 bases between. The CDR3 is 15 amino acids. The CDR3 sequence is CASLSYDTYQETQYF. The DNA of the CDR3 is TGTGCCAGCTTATCCTATGACACGTACCAAGAGACCCAGTACTTC.

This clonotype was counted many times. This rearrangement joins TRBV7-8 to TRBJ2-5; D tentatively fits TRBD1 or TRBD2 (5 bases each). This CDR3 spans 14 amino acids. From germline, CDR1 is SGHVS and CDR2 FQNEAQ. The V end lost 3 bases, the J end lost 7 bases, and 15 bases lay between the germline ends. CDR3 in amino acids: CASSFRDGSRTQYF. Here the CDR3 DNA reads TGTGCCAGCAGCTTCCGGGACGGCAGTCGGACCCAGTACTTC.

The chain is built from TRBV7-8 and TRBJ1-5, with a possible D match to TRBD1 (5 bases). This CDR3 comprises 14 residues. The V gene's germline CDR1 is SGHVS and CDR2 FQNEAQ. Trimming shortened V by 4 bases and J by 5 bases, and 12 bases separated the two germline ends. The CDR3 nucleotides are TGTGCCAGCAGCTACTCCGGGGCTGATCAGCCCCAGCATTTT. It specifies CASSYSGADQPQHF.

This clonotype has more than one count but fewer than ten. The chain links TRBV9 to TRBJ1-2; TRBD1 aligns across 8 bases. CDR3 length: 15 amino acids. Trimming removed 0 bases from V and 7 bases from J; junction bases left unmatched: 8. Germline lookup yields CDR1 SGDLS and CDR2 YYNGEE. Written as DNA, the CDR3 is TGTGCCAGCAGCGTAGGAGGGCAGGGGGCGTTTGGCTACACCTTC. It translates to CASSVGGQGAFGYTF.

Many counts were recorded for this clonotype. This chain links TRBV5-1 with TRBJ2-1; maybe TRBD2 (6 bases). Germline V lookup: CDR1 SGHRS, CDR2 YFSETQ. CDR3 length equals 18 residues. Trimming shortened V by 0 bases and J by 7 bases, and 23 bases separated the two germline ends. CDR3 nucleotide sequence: TGCGCCAGCAGCTTGGGATTACTAGCCCCCGTGGGTGGGAATGAGCAGTTCTTC. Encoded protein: CASSLGLLAPVGGNEQFF.

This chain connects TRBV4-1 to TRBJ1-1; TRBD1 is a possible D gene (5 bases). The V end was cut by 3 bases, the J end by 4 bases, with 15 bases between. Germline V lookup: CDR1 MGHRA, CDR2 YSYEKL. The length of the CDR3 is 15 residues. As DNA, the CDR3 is TGCGCCAGCAGCCAGGAGCGGGGCGGGGGCACTGAAGCTTTCTTT. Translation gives CASSQERGGGTEAFF.

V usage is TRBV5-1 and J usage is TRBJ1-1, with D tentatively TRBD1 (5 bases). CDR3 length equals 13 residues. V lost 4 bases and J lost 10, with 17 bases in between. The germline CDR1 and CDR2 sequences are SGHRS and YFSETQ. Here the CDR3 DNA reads TGCGCCAGCAGCCCGACAGCGCCCGTCCCAGCTTTCTTT. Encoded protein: CASSPTAPVPAFF. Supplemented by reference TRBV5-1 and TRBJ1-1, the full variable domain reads KAGVTQTPRYLIKTRGQQVTLSCSPISGHRSVSWYQQTPGQGLQFLFEYFSETQRNKGNFPGRFSGRQFSNSRSEMNVSTLELGDSALYLCASSPTAPVPAFFGQGTRLTVV.